This T cell receptor (beta chain) was identified during a study of response to subunit inactivated influenza vaccine. Study results and limitations: Few new T cells, the authors suggested, are recruited by each seasonal influenza vaccination.

With regard to this clonotype: Its specificity is unknown.

TCRdb fed the RT-PCR reads into MiXCR, producing one record per CDR3 protein. The table has 600,000 to 850,000 distinct CDR3 sequences, approximately 14% seen once; the top ten hold approximately 7.6%. The receptor was isolated from a man in his forties or fifties who received an inactivated influenza vaccine. The sequencing here drew on PBMCs from blood, taken about 14 days before vaccination.

The CDR3 protein is CASSLFGRTDTQYF. The DNA of the CDR3 is TGTGCCAGCAGCTTATTTGGGCGGACAGATACGCAGTATTTT. The chain links TRBV7-2 to TRBJ2-3; D uncertain. Germline CDR1 is SGHTA and CDR2 is FQGNSA. Trimming stripped 2 bases from V and 3 bases from J, with 9 bases between. The CDR3 is 14 residues long.